These T cell receptor beta chains were read from a single sample in a study of blood T cell repertoires in COVID-19. Repertoires were generated with immunoSEQ multiplex PCR, while TCRdb's copy carries only in-frame clones and drops some. Of under 300,000 clones listed, roughly 89% are singletons. The specimen was peripheral blood. The source is a young woman with active or convalescent COVID-19. Both conserved end residues are part of each CDR3. A D gene is named only where the DNA matches it firmly. Clone sizes are given selectively: once, few, many, or a class where the clone is expanded.

D gene	clone size	V gene	J gene	CDR3 DNA	CDR3 protein
-	-	TRBV30	TRBJ1-5	TGTGCCTGGAGTTATGGCGGCCCCCGGAACAATCAGCCCCAGCATTTT	CAWSYGGPRNNQPQHF
TRBD2	-	TRBV5-1	TRBJ2-5	TGCGCCAGCAGCTTGGCAGCGGGAAGCGGAGAGACCCAGTACTTC	CASSLAAGSGETQYF
TRBD1	-	TRBV19	TRBJ1-5	TGTGCCAGTAGTTCACGACAGGGGGCTCTTAATCAGCCCCAGCATTTT	CASSSRQGALNQPQHF
-	few	TRBV19	TRBJ1-3	TGTGCCAGTAGTATTCTCCCCGGACAGCGGAGCTCTGGAAACACCATATATTTT	CASSILPGQRSSGNTIYF
-	-	TRBV21-1	TRBJ2-7	TGTGCCAGCAGCAAGGTCGGGGACGAGCAGTACTTC	CASSKVGDEQYF
-	-	TRBV12-3/TRBV12-4	TRBJ1-2	TGTGCCAGCAGTCTCTCCGGGAGCTATGGCTACACCTTC	CASSLSGSYGYTF
-	few	TRBV30	TRBJ1-6	TGTGCCTGGAGTGTACGGGACTATAATTCACCCCTCCACTTT	CAWSVRDYNSPLHF
-	-	TRBV5-6	TRBJ1-1	TGTGCCAGCAGCTTGTTTTTGGCTGGAGCCACTGAAGCTTTCTTT	CASSLFLAGATEAFF
-	-	TRBV5-4	TRBJ1-2	TGTGCCAGCAGCTTGGCAGGGTCTAACTATGGCTACACCTTC	CASSLAGSNYGYTF
-	-	TRBV11-2	TRBJ1-1	TGTGCCAGCAGTTCGGACTGGAACACTGAAGCTTTCTTT	CASSSDWNTEAFF
TRBD1	-	TRBV11-2	TRBJ2-3	TGTGCCAGCCGCCTACCGGGACAGGGGGGAGATACGCAGTATTTT	CASRLPGQGGDTQYF
-	-	TRBV28	TRBJ2-3	TGTGCCAGCAGTTTAATCGCGGGGAGTGGGACAGATACGCAGTATTTT	CASSLIAGSGTDTQYF
-	-	TRBV30	TRBJ2-5	TGTGCCTGGAGTGTCTTGGAGACCCAGTACTTC	CAWSVLETQYF
-	-	TRBV30	TRBJ1-6	TGTGCCTGGAGAGGGGGTTTGGGGGCTCCCTATAATTCACCCCTCCACTTT	CAWRGGLGAPYNSPLHF
TRBD1	-	TRBV4-1	TRBJ2-1	TGCGCCAGCAGCTCCCCGGGACAGGGACACAATGAGCAGTTCTTC	CASSSPGQGHNEQFF
TRBD2	-	TRBV6-1	TRBJ2-1	TGTGCCAGCAGTGAAGGTCGCGGGGGGGCAATCAATGAGCAGTTCTTC	CASSEGRGGAINEQFF
-	-	TRBV29-1	TRBJ1-1	TGCAGCGCCTGTGCGCGGGACTTTAAAACGGAAGCTTTCTTT	CSACARDFKTEAFF
-	-	TRBV6-2/TRBV6-3	TRBJ2-3	TGTGCCAGCAGTTCCACCCGCGGCAGCGATACGCAGTATTTT	CASSSTRGSDTQYF
TRBD2	once	TRBV6-6	TRBJ2-1	TGTGCCGGATCCCGGACTAGCGGGGGGGCTGATGAGCAGTTCTTC	CAGSRTSGGADEQFF
-	-	TRBV2	TRBJ2-3	TGTGCCAGCAGTGACAGGGCTAACCTCCGCACAGATACGCAGTATTTT	CASSDRANLRTDTQYF
-	-	TRBV4-3	TRBJ2-7	TGCGCCAGCAGCCAAGCGGACAGCCCTTCCTACGAGCAGTACTTC	CASSQADSPSYEQYF
-	once	TRBV5-1	TRBJ1-1	TGCGCCAGCAGCTTGGCTCACGGGACTGAAGCTTTCTTT	CASSLAHGTEAFF
-	-	TRBV30	TRBJ1-1	TGTGCCTGGAGTCTTCTAGGGGGGGCCGCGGGAGCTTTCTTT	CAWSLLGGAAGAFF
TRBD1	-	TRBV5-5	TRBJ1-4	TGTGCCAGCAGCTTGGACAGGGGTACGGAAAAACTGTTTTTT	CASSLDRGTEKLFF
TRBD1	-	TRBV19	TRBJ1-3	TGTGCCAGTAGTGACGGGACAGAACTTGGAAACACCATATATTTT	CASSDGTELGNTIYF
-	-	TRBV3-1/TRBV3-2	TRBJ2-2	TGTGCCAGCAGCCAAGAAGTACAGCTATTAGGGGAGCTGTTTTTT	CASSQEVQLLGELFF
-	-	TRBV10-3	TRBJ2-1	TGTGCCACTGCCTCCGCCGTTGGGGGGGCCTCCTACAATGAGCAGTTCTTC	CATASAVGGASYNEQFF
-	-	TRBV5-8	TRBJ2-2	TGTGCCAGCAGCTTGGTACATAATCGGCAGGGGCTCAACACCGGGGAGCTGTTTTTT	CASSLVHNRQGLNTGELFF
-	few	TRBV4-2	TRBJ2-1	TGTGCCAGCAGCCCCGCCCCGGGACTTCGGGGGAATGAGCAGTTCTTC	CASSPAPGLRGNEQFF
TRBD1	-	TRBV6-2/TRBV6-3	TRBJ2-2	TGTGCCAGCAGCCCCGGGACAGGGAGGGAAAGAACCGGGGAGCTGTTTTTT	CASSPGTGRERTGELFF
-	-	TRBV7-6	TRBJ2-2	TGTGCCAGCAGCTTACTACAGGCCTCGGGGAACACCGGGGAGCTGTTTTTT	CASSLLQASGNTGELFF
-	-	TRBV6-6	TRBJ1-1	TGTGCCAGCTCCGGGGGGAAGGGCACTGAAGCTTTCTTT	CASSGGKGTEAFF
-	-	TRBV6-5	TRBJ2-7	TGTGCCAGCAGTTACTCGAGGGGGTCTATCTACGAGCAGTACTTC	CASSYSRGSIYEQYF
TRBD2	-	TRBV9	TRBJ2-1	TGTGCCAGCAGCCCCGGGGGCGGGGGGTACAATGAGCAGTTCTTC	CASSPGGGGYNEQFF
TRBD2	-	TRBV10-3	TRBJ2-5	TGTGCCATCAGCCCGGGGGCTAGCGGGGGGGCCGTGGAGACCCAGTACTTC	CAISPGASGGAVETQYF
-	-	TRBV3-1/TRBV3-2	TRBJ2-1	TGTGCCAGCAGCCAAGATTTCGGGGGCAATGAGCAGTTCTTC	CASSQDFGGNEQFF
-	-	TRBV7-2	TRBJ2-7	TGTGCCAGCAGCAAAAGGGGCGGGGTAGGCTACGAGCAGTACTTC	CASSKRGGVGYEQYF
-	-	TRBV9	TRBJ2-1	TGTGCCAGCAGCGTAGGATCTCAGGGGAGTGGGAATGAGCAGTTCTTC	CASSVGSQGSGNEQFF
-	-	TRBV6-5	TRBJ2-7	TGTGCCAGCGGGCGCAGGGGCGAAGAGCAGTACTTC	CASGRRGEEQYF
-	-	TRBV28	TRBJ2-3	TGTGCCAGCAGTTCGGTCGGTTCCACAGATACGCAGTATTTT	CASSSVGSTDTQYF
TRBD1	-	TRBV19	TRBJ2-1	TGTGCCAGTAGTACAGGGGGCGGTGAGCAGTTCTTC	CASSTGGGEQFF